This T cell receptor (beta chain) was documented in a study of long-term antiretroviral therapy in people with HIV. Study-level results: At every time point, clones expanded before ART dominated the repertoire. Once patients were on ART, diversity went higher but still fell short of transplant donor controls.

A remark on this clone: Its antigen remains unknown.

This CDR3 has 16 residues. CDR1 and CDR2 from the germline V gene are KGHSH and LQKENI. Losses at the gene ends were 6 bases for V and 5 bases for J; bases not matched to a gene: 10. Investigators performed immunoSEQ version v3.0 at survey level. Sequencing was directed toward 40,000-50,000 T-cell genomes in each sample. Sequenced by immunoSEQ multiplex PCR; TCRdb stores in-frame clones only, minus some. Of tens of thousands of clones listed, 70% to 90% are singletons. Material: unsorted PBMCs, obtained 0.5 years after starting antiretroviral therapy. The source of this sequence is a young woman with HIV. The chain joins TRBV18 to TRBJ1-4; 9 bases fit TRBD1. In DNA, the CDR3 is TGTGCCAGCTCTTCAAACTTACAGGGGGCGAATGAAAAACTGTTTTTT. Translating it yields CASSSNLQGANEKLFF.